A single sample is the source of the 29 T cell receptor beta chains below, sequenced in a study of cytomegalovirus exposure and HLA in healthy donors. This table comes from immunoSEQ multiplex PCR, and its TCRdb copy is limited to in-frame clones, with some not included. The sample holds almost 65,000 clones, more than 85% seen once. The source material was PBMCs. These receptors were obtained from a woman between 18 and 29 years old in good health and CMV-seronegative.

The V gene is TRBV19, the J gene TRBJ2-2; D is undetermined. Germline V lookup: CDR1 LNHDA, CDR2 SQIVND (reference sequence). Trimming took 0 bases from V and 5 from J, leaving 13 bases between them. The CDR3 runs to 16 residues. In nucleotides, the CDR3 is TGTGCCAGTAGTATAGAGTCCACTATTGGGACCGGGGAGCTGTTTTTT. This gives the protein CASSIESTIGTGELFF.

The genes are TRBV5-5 and TRBJ1-2, with a weak D call TRBD1 (5 bases). V lost 0 bases to trimming and J lost 2 bases, with 11 bases between them. This CDR3 contains 15 residues. CDR1 is SGHKS, CDR2 YYEKEE, per germline (reference sequence). For the CDR3, the DNA is TGTGCCAGCAGCTTGGATCAGCAGGGAAACTATGGCTACACCTTC. This translates into CASSLDQQGNYGYTF.

This chain joins TRBV5-1 and TRBJ1-2; possible D gene TRBD1, 5 bases. Germline V gives CDR1 SGHRS, CDR2 YFSETQ. The ends were cut back, 5 bases at V and 4 bases at J, with 18 bases in the middle. The CDR3 is 15 residues long. CDR3 DNA: TGCGCCAGCAGACCGGTCGGGGGATCCATCTATGGCTACACCTTC. As protein: CASRPVGGSIYGYTF.

The chain combines TRBV6-1 with TRBJ2-2; D remains unclear. The CDR3 runs 13 residues. Germline V lookup: CDR1 MNHNS, CDR2 SASEGT. V lost 2 bases and J 6 bases, leaving 7 bases between the germline ends. CDR3: CASSEFFSGELFF. The CDR3 DNA reads as TGTGCCAGCAGTGAATTTTTCTCCGGGGAGCTGTTTTTT.

This rearrangement joins TRBV19 to TRBJ1-4; TRBD1 matches at 10 bases. The CDR3 totals 15 residues. The trim removed 5 bases at V and 2 bases at J, leaving 2 bases unmatched. Germline V CDR1 and CDR2: LNHDA, SQIVND (reference sequence). This chain's CDR3 is CASSDRGHTNEKLFF. CDR3 sequence (DNA): TGTGCCAGTAGTGACAGGGGGCACACTAATGAAAAACTGTTTTTT.

The chain employs TRBV15 and TRBJ1-1; TRBD1 agrees at 7 bases. The CDR3 contains 15 residues. V shed 3 bases and J 4 bases; nucleotides not matched to a gene: 8. Germline loops: CDR1 LNHNV, CDR2 YYDKDF (reference sequence). The CDR3 reads CATSSEGASGTEAFF. CDR3 coding DNA: TGTGCCACCAGCAGCGAGGGGGCATCGGGCACTGAAGCTTTCTTT.

The CDR3 sequence: CASSFQDPSVDTQYF. In nucleotides, the CDR3 is TGCGCCAGCAGCTTCCAGGATCCCTCCGTTGATACGCAGTATTTT. The V gene is TRBV5-1, the J gene TRBJ2-3; no clear D gene. Trimming removed 2 bases from V and 6 bases from J, with 16 bases in between. Per germline, CDR1 SGHRS and CDR2 YFSETQ. The CDR3 runs 15 residues.

The chain uses TRBV27 and TRBJ2-3; 10 nucleotides align to TRBD1. The CDR3 contains 15 residues. In germline, CDR1 is MNHEY, CDR2 SMNVEV (reference sequence). V lost 5 bases, J lost 6 bases, and 8 bases stayed unmatched. The DNA of the CDR3 is TGTGCCAGCAGTCACCGGACAGGGGGTTGGGATACGCAGTATTTT. This codes for CASSHRTGGWDTQYF.

The chain is built from TRBV29-1 and TRBJ2-1; a possible D gene is TRBD2 (6 bases). With 5 bases removed from V and 6 bases from J, the gap between germline ends came to 17 bases. The CDR3 length is 14 residues. Germline CDR1 and CDR2: SQVTM and ANQGSEA. CDR3 bases: TGCAGCGTTTCACCGTGGGCGGGATCCAATGAGCAGTTCTTC. Translated: CSVSPWAGSNEQFF.

This rearrangement joins TRBV18 to TRBJ1-2, with 9 bases matching TRBD1. The CDR3 runs to 14 residues. Trimming cost V 2 bases and J 12 bases; bases outside gene matches: 10. CDR1 is KGHSH, CDR2 LQKENI, per germline. The CDR3, as DNA: TGTGCCAGCTCACCAGCTGTAGGGACAGGGCACAACACCTTC. Amino acid sequence: CASSPAVGTGHNTF.

The V call is TRBV25-1, the J call TRBJ2-3; D not resolved. The CDR3 covers 11 residues. Looked up from germline, CDR1 is MGHDK and CDR2 is SYGVNS. Trimming shortened V by 6 bases and J by 4 bases, and 5 bases separated the two germline ends. The CDR3 loop reads CASSVADTQYF. CDR3 in DNA: TGTGCCAGCAGCGTAGCAGATACGCAGTATTTT.

The gene calls are TRBV7-9 and TRBJ1-1; 7 positions match TRBD1. J lost 2 bases, V lost 4 bases, and 7 bases had no gene match. This CDR3 has 15 residues. Germline lookup yields CDR1 SEHNR and CDR2 FQNEAQ (reference sequence). The CDR3 loop reads CASSSTGASNTEAFF. The CDR3 nucleotides are TGTGCCAGCAGCTCTACAGGGGCAAGTAACACTGAAGCTTTCTTT.

The rearrangement links TRBV7-9 to TRBJ2-2; D perhaps matches TRBD1 (5 bases). The CDR3 totals 13 residues. The germline CDR1 and CDR2 sequences are SEHNR and FQNEAQ (reference sequence). Trimming cost V 5 bases and J 1 base, with 5 bases left between them. The CDR3 protein is CASSDRNTGELFF. The CDR3 coding sequence is TGTGCCAGCAGCGACAGGAACACCGGGGAGCTGTTTTTT.

The gene calls are TRBV6-5 and TRBJ2-3; TRBD1 agrees at 8 bases. CDR1 is MNHEY and CDR2 is SVGAGI in the germline V gene. The length of the CDR3 is 16 residues. The V gene end was trimmed by 4 bases and the J gene end by 2 bases; junction bases not matched to a gene: 8. The CDR3 sequence is CASSFSPGQATDTQYF. The CDR3 bases are TGTGCCAGCAGTTTCTCGCCGGGACAGGCCACAGATACGCAGTATTTT.

This sequence joins TRBV4-3 and TRBJ2-2; D is perhaps TRBD2 (5 bases). This CDR3 has 16 residues. Per germline, CDR1 LGHNA and CDR2 YSLEER. The ends were cut back, 4 bases at V and 6 bases at J, with 18 bases in the middle. The CDR3 loop is CASSPTRELLAGELFF. CDR3 DNA sequence: TGCGCCAGCAGCCCCACTAGGGAGTTATTGGCCGGGGAGCTGTTTTTT.

The table lists this clone with a few counts. V and J are TRBV14 and TRBJ1-5; 9 bases agree with TRBD1. Per the germline V gene, CDR1 is SGHDN and CDR2 is FVKESK. The junction had 3 bases not matched to a gene; V was cut back by 6 bases and J by 3 bases. The CDR3 runs 14 residues. The chain's CDR3 is CASSRTGDNQPQHF. The CDR3 bases are TGTGCCAGCAGTCGGACAGGGGACAATCAGCCCCAGCATTTT.

The V and J genes are TRBV28 and TRBJ2-1, with 12 bases identical to TRBD2. Trimming took 4 bases from V and 9 from J; bases not matched to a gene: 13. In germline, CDR1 is MDHEN, CDR2 SYDVKM. The CDR3 runs 17 residues. CDR3 region: CASSSYLAGGQGGEQFF. The DNA for the CDR3 is TGTGCCAGCAGTTCGTATCTAGCGGGAGGGCAAGGCGGTGAGCAGTTCTTC.

The rearrangement links TRBV4-2 to TRBJ2-7, with 9 bases aligning to TRBD1. The CDR3 length is 14 residues. V lost 4 bases and J lost 2; bases outside the gene matches: 3. CDR1 LGHNA and CDR2 YNFKEQ come from the germline V gene. CDR3: CASSRGQGPYEQYF. The CDR3 bases are TGTGCCAGCAGCCGCGGACAGGGGCCCTACGAGCAGTACTTC.

The chain couples TRBV7-8 to TRBJ2-7; maybe TRBD1 (6 bases). The CDR3 is 17 amino acids. Germline CDR1 and CDR2: SGHVS and FQNEAQ. The V end lost 2 bases, the J end lost 0 bases, and 17 bases lay between the germline ends. In nucleotides, the CDR3 is TGTGCCAGCAGCTTAAGCCGACAGGCCACCCTCTCCTACGAGCAGTACTTC. As protein: CASSLSRQATLSYEQYF.

The V call is TRBV4-2, the J call TRBJ1-6; 9 bases fit TRBD1. The CDR3 runs 17 residues. Germline V CDR1 and CDR2: LGHNA, YNFKEQ. V gave up 4 bases and J gave up 9 bases; unmatched junction bases: 13. The CDR3 DNA sequence: TGTGCCAGCAGCCTTCCGGACCCGACAGGGGGTATTTCACCCCTCCACTTT. Translated, it gives CASSLPDPTGGISPLHF.

CDR3 nucleotides: TGTGCCAGCAGTTTACACGAGTATAGCAATCAGCCCCAGCATTTT. Its translation: CASSLHEYSNQPQHF. The chain couples TRBV27 to TRBJ1-5; D not resolved. V lost 2 bases and J 0 bases, leaving 8 bases between the germline ends. CDR1 is MNHEY, CDR2 SMNVEV, per germline (reference sequence). This CDR3 comprises 15 residues.

J is TRBJ1-2 and V is TRBV13, with 12 nucleotides matching TRBD1. Per germline, CDR1 PRHDT and CDR2 FYEKMQ (reference sequence). This CDR3 has 16 residues. The V gene end was trimmed by 4 bases and the J gene end by 4 bases; junction bases not matched to a gene: 7. CDR3 bases: TGTGCCAGCAGCTACGAGCCGGGACAGGGGGCCTATGGCTACACCTTC. This encodes CASSYEPGQGAYGYTF.

This chain joins TRBV9 and TRBJ2-3; 10 nucleotides agree with TRBD2. Germline V lookup: CDR1 SGDLS, CDR2 YYNGEE. CDR3 length equals 16 residues. V trimming: 2 bases; J trimming: 5 bases; junction bases outside the gene matches: 8. In nucleotides, the CDR3 is TGTGCCAGCAGCGTGTCGGCTAGCGGGGGTGTAGATACGCAGTATTTT. Amino acid sequence: CASSVSASGGVDTQYF.

J is TRBJ2-2 and V is TRBV6-1; tentatively, D is TRBD1 (7 bases). Per germline, CDR1 MNHNS and CDR2 SASEGT. V was cut by 3 bases and J by 2 bases, with 13 bases left in between. CDR3 length equals 16 residues. CDR3 loop: CASSDQGGGNTGELFF. The CDR3 DNA reads TGTGCCAGCAGTGATCAGGGGGGAGGTAACACCGGGGAGCTGTTTTTT.

The chain is built from TRBV7-2 and TRBJ2-5; TRBD2 aligns across 13 bases. This CDR3 is built from 16 residues. The V gene's germline CDR1 is SGHTA and CDR2 FQGNSA. The junction had 8 bases not matched to a gene; V was cut back by 5 bases and J by 5 bases. CDR3 loop: CASSRTSGGAGETQYF. CDR3 in DNA: TGTGCCAGCAGCCGAACTAGCGGGGGGGCGGGGGAGACCCAGTACTTC.

The chain is built from TRBV7-2 and TRBJ1-2, with 7 positions matching TRBD1. V lost 2 bases to trimming and J lost 2 bases; unmatched junction nucleotides: 2. The CDR3 sequence is 14 residues long. CDR1 SGHTA and CDR2 FQGNSA come from the germline V gene. The CDR3 here is CASSLMTGNYGYTF. The CDR3, as DNA: TGTGCCAGCAGCTTAATGACAGGGAACTATGGCTACACCTTC. Together with reference TRBV7-2 and TRBJ1-2, the CDR3 gives the full variable domain: GAGVSQSPSNKVTEKGKDVELRCDPISGHTALYWYRQSLGQGLEFLIYFQGNSAPDKSGLPSDRFSAERTGGSVSTLTIQRTQQEDSAVYLCASSLMTGNYGYTFGSGTRLTVV.

The genes are TRBV19 and TRBJ1-2; 9 bases are a match to TRBD1. Losses at the gene ends were 4 bases for V and 8 bases for J; bases not matched to a gene: 11. The CDR3 runs to 15 residues. Germline CDR1 reads LNHDA; CDR2 reads SQIVND (reference sequence). The CDR3 sequence is CASSTATGGGGGYTF. CDR3 sequence (DNA): TGTGCCAGTAGTACGGCTACAGGGGGCGGTGGAGGCTACACCTTC. The whole variable domain, remainder taken from reference TRBV19 and TRBJ1-2, is DGGITQSPKYLFRKEGQNVTLSCEQNLNHDAMYWYRQDPGQGLRLIYYSQIVNDFQKGDIAEGYSVSREKKESFPLTVTSAQKNPTAFYLCASSTATGGGGGYTFGSGTRLTVV.

The chain carries TRBV9 and TRBJ2-7, with D possibly matching TRBD2 (6 bases). Trimming removed 0 bases at V and 2 bases at J, with 12 bases between. The germline V gene encodes CDR1 SGDLS and CDR2 YYNGEE. The CDR3 length is 15 residues. As DNA, the CDR3 is TGTGCCAGCAGCGTAGATGGGACTGGGGCCTACGAGCAGTACTTC. It translates to CASSVDGTGAYEQYF.

The chain links TRBV30 to TRBJ1-1; D may be TRBD1 (5 bases). Germline CDR1 reads GTSNPN; CDR2 reads SVGIG (reference sequence). The CDR3 extends over 17 amino acids. V lost 1 base, J lost 0 bases, and 18 bases lay in between. CDR3 region: CAWSEKGEGGVNTEAFF. CDR3 in DNA: TGTGCCTGGAGTGAAAAAGGGGAAGGTGGAGTGAACACTGAAGCTTTCTTT.